Below are 12 T cell receptor beta chains sequenced from a single sample in a study of molecular identifiers for immune sequencing clone quantification. TCRdb used MiXCR to reprocess the PCR reads, holding one entry per CDR3 protein. The sample has hundreds of thousands of distinct CDR3 sequences, over 25% seen once. The sequenced sample consisted of naive CD8+ T cells from blood, with Jurkat cell RNA spiked in. Sample subset: FACS-sorted CD8+CD4-CCR7+CD45RA+ naive T cells. These receptors all come from a human donor in good health. Some libraries in this study had Jurkat cell RNA spiked in.

The chain employs TRBV30 and TRBJ2-1; 11 bases align to TRBD2. CDR1 is GTSNPN and CDR2 is SVGIG in the germline V gene (reference sequence). The CDR3 has 15 amino acids. The V gene end was trimmed by 3 bases and the J gene end by 6 bases; junction bases not matched to a gene: 7. The CDR3 region is CAWRAGTSGSNEQFF. CDR3 bases: TGTGCCTGGAGAGCCGGGACTAGCGGAAGCAATGAGCAGTTCTTC.

In this sample, this clonotype turned up a few times. The chain recombines TRBV4-3 with TRBJ1-1; 7 nucleotides match TRBD1. CDR1 is LGHNA, CDR2 YSLEER, per germline. This CDR3 has 16 amino acids. Losses at the gene ends were 1 base for V and 1 base for J; bases not matched to a gene: 6. CDR3: CASSQGRGGKNTEAFF. CDR3 sequence (DNA): TGCGCCAGCAGCCAAGGAAGAGGGGGCAAGAACACTGAAGCTTTCTTT.

The sample holds many counts of this clonotype. The chain couples TRBV27 to TRBJ1-4, with TRBD1 matching 8 bases. The germline gives CDR1 MNHEY, CDR2 SMNVEV (reference sequence). CDR3 size: 16 residues. V was clipped by 5 bases and J by 6 bases; unmatched bases: 11. The CDR3 sequence: CASSLVRDRRDEKLFF. CDR3 sequence (DNA): TGTGCCAGCAGTCTGGTCCGGGACAGGAGAGATGAAAAACTGTTTTTT.

This clonotype occurred many times. The V call is TRBV29-1, the J call TRBJ2-7; D gene unclear. The germline V gene has CDR1 SQVTM and CDR2 ANQGSEA. This CDR3 comprises 13 residues. V was clipped by 4 bases and J by 0 bases, with 10 bases between them. The DNA for the CDR3 is TGCAGCGTTGGTTGGTCTAGCTCCTACGAGCAGTACTTC. It yields the protein CSVGWSSSYEQYF.

This clonotype has a count of ten or more. The chain joins TRBV27 to TRBJ2-5; unclear D gene. The germline V gene encodes CDR1 MNHEY and CDR2 SMNVEV (reference sequence). V was pared by 5 bases and J by 0 bases, with 7 bases between. CDR3 size: 13 residues. The CDR3 coding sequence is TGTGCCAGCAGTCCAGGAGACCAAGAGACCCAGTACTTC. This codes for CASSPGDQETQYF.

As to this clonotype: One end of the junction is discordant with germline, which a read error may explain. The rearrangement joins TRBV23-1 to TRBJ1-4; D not certain. TRBV23-1 is given ORF status, its function remaining uncertain. The CDR3 has 18 residues. CDR3 DNA sequence: TGCGCCAGCAGATGCGTTCGGGGAATAAATCTTGCTAATGCAAAACTGTTTTTT. Protein: CASRCVRGINLANAKLFF.

The chain recombines TRBV3-2 with TRBJ2-7; the D call of TRBD1 is as the table states it, not checked on the DNA. TRBV3-2 is labeled a pseudogene. The CDR3 spans 13 residues. CDR3 sequence: CASSQPRRFEQYF. CDR3 in DNA: TGTGCCAGCAGCCAACCCCGGAGGTTCGAGCAGTACTTC.

This clonotype was counted ten times or more. The V gene is TRBV7-9, the J gene TRBJ2-5; maybe TRBD2 (6 bases). Germline CDR1 reads SEHNR; CDR2 reads FQNEAQ (reference sequence). CDR3 length: 18 residues. V lost 1 base, J lost 0 bases, and 18 bases lay in between. Written as DNA, the CDR3 is TGTGCCAGCAGCTTAGAGGCCCGGACTACCTGGTACCAAGAGACCCAGTACTTC. It encodes CASSLEARTTWYQETQYF.

To note about this clonotype: Germline and junction disagree at one end, which may indicate a read error. CDR3 in DNA: TGTGCCCGCAGCTTAGGACTAGCGGGGGGGCCCGGAGAGACCCAGTACTTC. It yields the protein CARSLGLAGGPGETQYF. The J gene is TRBJ2-5, the V gene TRBV13, with 15 bases that match TRBD2. CDR1 and CDR2 from the germline V gene are PRHDT and FYEKMQ (reference sequence). The CDR3 is 17 residues long.

About this clonotype itself: This clone may be a read error of a much larger clone one base away. V and J are TRBV5-1 and TRBJ1-3; D remains unclear. CDR3 size: 15 residues. Germline V gene sequence: CDR1 SGHRS, CDR2 YFSETQ. V was clipped by 4 bases and J by 0 bases, with 11 bases between them. CDR3: CASSLDGASGNTIYF. CDR3 DNA: TGCGCCAGCAGCCTGGACGGAGCCTCTGGAAACACCATATATTTT. Supplemented by reference TRBV5-1 and TRBJ1-3, the full variable domain reads KAGVTQTPRYLIKTRGQQVTLSCSPISGHRSVSWYQQTPGQGLQFLFEYFSETQRNKGNFPGRFSGRQFSNSRSEMNVSTLELGDSALYLCASSLDGASGNTIYFGEGSWLTVV.

This clonotype was observed many times. CDR3 DNA sequence: TGTGCCAGCAGTTTAGCGGGGTGGACTGAAGCTTTCTTT. Translated, it gives CASSLAGWTEAFF. This chain uses TRBV12-3 or TRBV12-4 with TRBJ1-1; D remains unclear. The CDR3 consists of 13 residues. The V end lost 0 bases, the J end lost 5 bases, and 7 bases lay between the germline ends.

The chain recombines TRBV24-1 with TRBJ2-3; 7 bases match TRBD1. Germline V CDR1 and CDR2: KGHDR, SFDVKD. The CDR3 spans 15 residues. V shed 10 bases and J 0 bases; nucleotides not matched to a gene: 9. The CDR3 reads CATSPQGVSTDTQYF. The CDR3 DNA reads TGTGCCACATCCCCCCAGGGGGTTAGCACAGATACGCAGTATTTT.